This TCR beta chain was captured in a study of beta chain features in type 1 diabetes. The CDR3 covers 12 residues. Per the germline V gene, CDR1 is SGHTA and CDR2 is FQGNSA. Expressed TCRB transcripts were sequenced because the isolated RNA had all been reverse transcribed beforehand. Clones were sequenced by immunoSEQ multiplex PCR, and TCRdb holds only the in-frame ones, with some missing. The sample contains more than 350,000 clones, approximately 10% of which appear only once. In regard to this clone: One end of the junction is discordant with germline, which a read error may explain.

The TCR comes from a woman under 30 in good health. The sequenced material came from naive CD4+ T cells from blood. This rearrangement joins TRBV7-2 to TRBJ1-2, with D unclear. The CDR3 region is CASSEMTTVPLF. Written as DNA, the CDR3 is TGTGCCAGCAGCGAAATGACGACCGTGCCCCTTTTC.